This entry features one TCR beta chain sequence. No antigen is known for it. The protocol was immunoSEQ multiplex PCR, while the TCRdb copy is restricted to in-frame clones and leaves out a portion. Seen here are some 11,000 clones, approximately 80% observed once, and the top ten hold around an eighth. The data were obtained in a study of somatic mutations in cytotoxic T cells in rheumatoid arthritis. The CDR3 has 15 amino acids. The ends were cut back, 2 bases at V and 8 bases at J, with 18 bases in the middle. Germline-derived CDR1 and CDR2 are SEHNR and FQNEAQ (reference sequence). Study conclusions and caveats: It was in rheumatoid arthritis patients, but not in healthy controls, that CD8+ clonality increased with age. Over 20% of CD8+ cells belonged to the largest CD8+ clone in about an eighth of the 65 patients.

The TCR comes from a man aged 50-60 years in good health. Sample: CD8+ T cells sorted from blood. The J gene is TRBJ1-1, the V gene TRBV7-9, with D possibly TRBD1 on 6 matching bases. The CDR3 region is CASSLSAGGLSEAFF. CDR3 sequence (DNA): TGTGCCAGCAGCTTATCGGCCGGGGGGCTTTCCGAAGCTTTCTTT.